The 9 T cell receptor beta chains reported below all come from one sample, sequenced in a study of T cell repertoires in cytomegalovirus infection. TCRdb ran MiXCR on the reads and lists one entry per CDR3 protein. The sample holds 150,000 to 200,000 distinct CDR3 sequences; approximately 19% are singletons and the top ten take around 3.1%. Material for sequencing was PBMCs. These receptors all stem from a human donor in good health (CMV status not recorded). Some clones in this sample may be carry-over from other donors' samples.

This clonotype was found a few times. This sequence joins TRBV20-1 and TRBJ2-5; no definite D call. From germline, CDR1 is DFQATT and CDR2 SNEGSKA (reference sequence). V was cut by 4 bases and J by 5 bases, with 14 bases left in between. CDR3 length: 13 residues. In nucleotides, the CDR3 is TGCAGTGCTAAGTTAACGCTTTGGGAGACCCAGTACTTC. Translation gives CSAKLTLWETQYF.

This rearrangement joins TRBV6-4 to TRBJ2-1; unclear D gene. The CDR3 spans 14 residues. Germline-derived CDR1 and CDR2 are MRHNA and SNTAGT. The ends were cut back, 2 bases at V and 14 bases at J, with 19 bases in the middle. This CDR3 reads CASSDGPGSMSKFF. The CDR3 DNA reads as TGTGCCAGCAGTGACGGTCCAGGTTCAATGAGCAAGTTCTTC.

This clonotype was observed a handful of times. This chain connects TRBV28 to TRBJ2-5; D could derive from TRBD1 or TRBD2 (5 bases each). Trimming stripped 4 bases from V and 3 bases from J, with 15 bases between. Per the germline V gene, CDR1 is MDHEN and CDR2 is SYDVKM. The CDR3 consists of 15 residues. The DNA for the CDR3 is TGTGCCAGCAGTTCCCCGAGGGCAGGGAAAGAGACCCAGTACTTC. Its translation: CASSSPRAGKETQYF.

CDR3 nucleotides: TGTGCCAGCAGTTACGGCGACCCGAACACTGAAGCTTTCTTT. This gives the protein CASSYGDPNTEAFF. The chain uses TRBV6-8 and TRBJ1-1; D unclear. Trimming took 2 bases from V and 1 from J, leaving 8 bases between them. The CDR3 consists of 14 residues. CDR1 MNHGY and CDR2 SAAAGT come from the germline V gene.

At least ten counts were recorded for this clonotype. The chain combines TRBV6-1 with TRBJ2-1, with 10 positions matching TRBD2. V was clipped by 6 bases and J by 7 bases; unmatched bases: 15. Germline V lookup: CDR1 MNHNS, CDR2 SASEGT. The CDR3 totals 17 residues. Here the CDR3 reads CASSKLISGGNSNEQFF. The DNA for the CDR3 is TGTGCCAGCAGCAAACTTATTAGCGGGGGGAACTCGAATGAGCAGTTCTTC.

The rearrangement uses TRBV6-2 or TRBV6-3 and TRBJ2-3; 9 bases are a match to TRBD2. The V gene end was trimmed by 9 bases and the J gene end by 2 bases; junction bases not matched to a gene: 15. The CDR3 totals 17 residues. Germline CDR1 MNHEY, CDR2 SVGEGT. DNA of the CDR3: TGTGCCAGTTACTCAACTAGCGGGTCAACACACACAGATACGCAGTATTTT. It yields the protein CASYSTSGSTHTDTQYF.

This clonotype appeared a few times. This rearrangement joins TRBV5-5 to TRBJ1-1; 9 positions match TRBD1. Germline-derived CDR1 and CDR2 are SGHKS and YYEKEE (reference sequence). The CDR3 has 15 residues. V was clipped by 4 bases and J by 3 bases; unmatched bases: 7. The CDR3 loop reads CASSGGTGTHTEAFF. In nucleotides, the CDR3 is TGTGCCAGCAGCGGAGGGACAGGGACCCACACTGAAGCTTTCTTT.

Only a few counts were recorded for this clonotype. This sequence joins TRBV19 and TRBJ2-5; maybe TRBD2 (6 bases). Germline V gives CDR1 LNHDA, CDR2 SQIVND (reference sequence). V lost 6 bases and J lost 5, with 13 bases in between. This CDR3 is 13 amino acids long. The CDR3 nucleotides are TGTGCCAGTAGGCCGGGAGATCGGGAGACCCAGTACTTC. Translation gives CASRPGDRETQYF.

This clonotype turned up a few times. J is TRBJ2-1 and V is TRBV5-4; 11 bases fit TRBD2. V was pared by 1 base and J by 9 bases, with 6 bases of the junction left unmatched. Per the germline V gene, CDR1 is SGHNT and CDR2 is YYREEE (reference sequence). The CDR3 consists of 15 residues. CDR3 sequence (DNA): TGTGCCAGCAGCTTGACTAGCGGGGGAGGTAGTGAGCAGTTCTTC. It specifies CASSLTSGGGSEQFF.